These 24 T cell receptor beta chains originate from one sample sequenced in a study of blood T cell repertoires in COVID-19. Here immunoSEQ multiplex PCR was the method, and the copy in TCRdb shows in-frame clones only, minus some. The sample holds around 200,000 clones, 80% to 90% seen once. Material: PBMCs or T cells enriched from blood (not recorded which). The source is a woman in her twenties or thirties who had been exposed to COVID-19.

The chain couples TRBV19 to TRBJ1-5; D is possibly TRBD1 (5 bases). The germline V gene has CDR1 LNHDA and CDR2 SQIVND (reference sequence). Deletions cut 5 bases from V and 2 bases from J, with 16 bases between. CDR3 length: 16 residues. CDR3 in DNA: TGTGCCAGTAGTCCCCGTCGGGGGTTACGCAATCAGCCCCAGCATTTT. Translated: CASSPRRGLRNQPQHF.

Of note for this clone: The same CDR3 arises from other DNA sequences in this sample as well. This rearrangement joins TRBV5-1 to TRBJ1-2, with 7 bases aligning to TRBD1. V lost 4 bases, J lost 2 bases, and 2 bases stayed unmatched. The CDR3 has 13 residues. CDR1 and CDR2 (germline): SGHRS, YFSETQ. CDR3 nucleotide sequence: TGCGCCAGCAGCCTAGGGGGCAACTATGGCTACACCTTC. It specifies CASSLGGNYGYTF. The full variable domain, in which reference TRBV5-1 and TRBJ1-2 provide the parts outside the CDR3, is KAGVTQTPRYLIKTRGQQVTLSCSPISGHRSVSWYQQTPGQGLQFLFEYFSETQRNKGNFPGRFSGRQFSNSRSEMNVSTLELGDSALYLCASSLGGNYGYTFGSGTRLTVV.

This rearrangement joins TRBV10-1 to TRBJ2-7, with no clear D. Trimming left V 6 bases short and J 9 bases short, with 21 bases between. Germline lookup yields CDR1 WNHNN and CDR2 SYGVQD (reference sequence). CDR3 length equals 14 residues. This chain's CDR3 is CASSYESRTHGQYF. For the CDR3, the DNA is TGCGCCAGCAGCTACGAGTCCCGAACCCACGGGCAGTACTTC.

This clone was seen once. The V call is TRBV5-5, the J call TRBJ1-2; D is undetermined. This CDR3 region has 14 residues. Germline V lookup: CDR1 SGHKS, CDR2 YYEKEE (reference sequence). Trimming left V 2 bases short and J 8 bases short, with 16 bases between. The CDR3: CASSFSTPEGGYTF. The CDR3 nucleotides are TGTGCCAGCAGCTTTAGTACACCCGAGGGCGGCTACACCTTC. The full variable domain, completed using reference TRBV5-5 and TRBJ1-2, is DAGVTQSPTHLIKTRGQQVTLRCSPISGHKSVSWYQQVLGQGPQFIFQYYEKEERGRGNFPDRFSARQFPNYSSELNVNALLLGDSALYLCASSFSTPEGGYTFGSGTRLTVV.

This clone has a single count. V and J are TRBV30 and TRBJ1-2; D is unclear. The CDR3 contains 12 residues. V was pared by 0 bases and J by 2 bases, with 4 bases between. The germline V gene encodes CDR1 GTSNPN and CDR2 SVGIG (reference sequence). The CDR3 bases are TGTGCCTGGAGTGTACAGAACTATGGCTACACCTTC. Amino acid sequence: CAWSVQNYGYTF.

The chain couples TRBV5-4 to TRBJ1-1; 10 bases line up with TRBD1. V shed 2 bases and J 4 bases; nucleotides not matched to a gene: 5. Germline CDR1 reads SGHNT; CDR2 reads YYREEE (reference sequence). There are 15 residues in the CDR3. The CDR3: CASSLDRGQSTEAFF. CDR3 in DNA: TGTGCCAGCAGCTTAGACAGGGGGCAGAGCACTGAAGCTTTCTTT.

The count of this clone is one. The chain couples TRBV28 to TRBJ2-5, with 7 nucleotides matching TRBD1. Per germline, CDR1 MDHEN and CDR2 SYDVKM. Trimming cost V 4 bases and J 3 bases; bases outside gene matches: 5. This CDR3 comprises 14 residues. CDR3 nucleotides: TGTGCCAGCAGTTCACTCGGGACAGAAGAGACCCAGTACTTC. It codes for CASSSLGTEETQYF.

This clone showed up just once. The CDR3 coding sequence is TGTGCCAGCAGTTTAGGGGGTAGCGGGGGGCTCTACGAGCAGTACTTC. This translates into CASSLGGSGGLYEQYF. The chain links TRBV27 to TRBJ2-7; 10 bases are a match to TRBD2. The CDR3 contains 16 residues. Trimming at V came to 2 bases and at J to 3 bases, leaving 7 bases not matched to a gene. Germline lookup yields CDR1 MNHEY and CDR2 SMNVEV (reference sequence).

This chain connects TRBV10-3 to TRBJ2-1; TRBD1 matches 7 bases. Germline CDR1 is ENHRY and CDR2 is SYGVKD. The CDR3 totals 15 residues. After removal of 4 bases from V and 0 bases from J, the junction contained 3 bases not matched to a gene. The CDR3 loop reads CAISVGQSSYNEQFF. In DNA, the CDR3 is TGTGCCATCAGTGTGGGACAGAGCTCCTACAATGAGCAGTTCTTC.

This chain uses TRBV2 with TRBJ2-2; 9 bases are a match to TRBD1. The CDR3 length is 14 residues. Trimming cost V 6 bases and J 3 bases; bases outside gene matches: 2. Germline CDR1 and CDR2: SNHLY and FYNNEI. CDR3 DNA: TGTGCCAGCAGCGGACAGGGGTACACCGGGGAGCTGTTTTTT. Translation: CASSGQGYTGELFF. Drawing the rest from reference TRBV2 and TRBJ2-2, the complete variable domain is EPEVTQTPSHQVTQMGQEVILRCVPISNHLYFYWYRQILGQKVEFLVSFYNNEISEKSEIFDDQFSVERPDGSNFTLKIRSTKLEDSAMYFCASSGQGYTGELFFGEGSRLTVL.

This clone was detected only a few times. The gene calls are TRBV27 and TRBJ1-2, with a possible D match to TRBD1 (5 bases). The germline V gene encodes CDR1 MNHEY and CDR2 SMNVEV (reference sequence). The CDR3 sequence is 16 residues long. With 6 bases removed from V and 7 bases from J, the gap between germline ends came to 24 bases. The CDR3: CASSPRPGRAESGYTF. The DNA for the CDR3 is TGTGCCAGCAGCCCTCGACCCGGCAGGGCCGAGAGTGGCTACACCTTC.

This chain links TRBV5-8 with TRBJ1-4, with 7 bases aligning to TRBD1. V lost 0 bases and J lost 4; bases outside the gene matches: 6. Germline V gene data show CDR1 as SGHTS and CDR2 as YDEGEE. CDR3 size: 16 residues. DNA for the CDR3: TGTGCCAGCAGCTTGGGACTGACAGGGCTTAATGAAAAACTGTTTTTT. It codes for CASSLGLTGLNEKLFF.

The CDR3 nucleotides are TGTGCCAGCAGTTTAGGTTACGGCTACGAGCAGTACTTC. Translation: CASSLGYGYEQYF. The V gene is TRBV12-3 or TRBV12-4, the J gene TRBJ2-7; D is undetermined. V lost 1 base and J lost 3, with 7 bases in between. The CDR3 has 13 residues.

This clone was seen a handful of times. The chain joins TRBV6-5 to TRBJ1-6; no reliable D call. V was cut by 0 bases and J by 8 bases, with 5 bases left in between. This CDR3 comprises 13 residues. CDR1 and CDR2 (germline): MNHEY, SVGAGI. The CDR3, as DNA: TGTGCCAGCAGTTACTCTTCCGATTCACCCCTCCACTTT. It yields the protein CASSYSSDSPLHF.

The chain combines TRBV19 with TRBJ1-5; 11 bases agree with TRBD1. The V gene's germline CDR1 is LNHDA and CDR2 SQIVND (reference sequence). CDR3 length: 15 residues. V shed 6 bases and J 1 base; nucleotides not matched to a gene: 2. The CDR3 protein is CASRGTGGSNQPQHF. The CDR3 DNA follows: TGTGCCAGTAGGGGGACAGGGGGGAGCAATCAGCCCCAGCATTTT.

In DNA form, the CDR3 reads TGTGCCAGCAGCGTGGGAGGGATCGGCTACACCTTC. This codes for CASSVGGIGYTF. V is TRBV9 and J is TRBJ1-2; no firm D call. This CDR3 contains 12 residues. V was cut by 2 bases and J by 8 bases, with 10 bases left in between. CDR1 and CDR2 from the germline V gene are SGDLS and YYNGEE.

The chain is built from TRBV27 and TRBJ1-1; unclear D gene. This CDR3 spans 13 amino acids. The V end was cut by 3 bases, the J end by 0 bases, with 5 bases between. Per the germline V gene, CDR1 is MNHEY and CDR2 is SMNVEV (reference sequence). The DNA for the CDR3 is TGTGCCAGCAGTTTCTCGGTGAACACTGAAGCTTTCTTT. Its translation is CASSFSVNTEAFF.

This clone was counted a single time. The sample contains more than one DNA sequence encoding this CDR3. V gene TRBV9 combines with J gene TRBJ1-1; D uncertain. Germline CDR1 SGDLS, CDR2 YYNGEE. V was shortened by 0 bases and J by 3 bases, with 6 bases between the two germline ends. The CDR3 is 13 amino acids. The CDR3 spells CASSVGRDTEAFF. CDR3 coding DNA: TGTGCCAGCAGCGTAGGTCGGGACACTGAAGCTTTCTTT.

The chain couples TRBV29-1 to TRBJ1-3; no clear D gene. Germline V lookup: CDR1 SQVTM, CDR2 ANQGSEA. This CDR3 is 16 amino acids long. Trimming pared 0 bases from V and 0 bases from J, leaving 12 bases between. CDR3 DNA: TGCAGCGTTGAAGACCCCGCGACACGCTCTGGAAACACCATATATTTT. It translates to CSVEDPATRSGNTIYF.

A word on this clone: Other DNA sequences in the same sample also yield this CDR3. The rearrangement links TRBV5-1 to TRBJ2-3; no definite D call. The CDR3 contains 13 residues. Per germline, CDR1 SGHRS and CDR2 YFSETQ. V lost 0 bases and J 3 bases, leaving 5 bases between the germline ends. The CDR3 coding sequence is TGCGCCAGCAGCTTGGTCGGGACAGATACGCAGTATTTT. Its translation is CASSLVGTDTQYF.

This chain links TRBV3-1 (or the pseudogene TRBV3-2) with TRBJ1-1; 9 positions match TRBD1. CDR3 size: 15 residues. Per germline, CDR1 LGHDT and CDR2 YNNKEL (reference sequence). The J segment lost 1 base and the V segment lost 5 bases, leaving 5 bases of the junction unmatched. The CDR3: CASSNGQGRNTEAFF. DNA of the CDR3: TGTGCCAGCAGCAACGGACAGGGGAGGAACACTGAAGCTTTCTTT.

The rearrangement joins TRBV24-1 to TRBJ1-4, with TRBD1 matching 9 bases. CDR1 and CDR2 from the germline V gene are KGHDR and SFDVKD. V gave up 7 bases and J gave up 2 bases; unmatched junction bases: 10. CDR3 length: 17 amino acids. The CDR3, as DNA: TGTGCCACCAGACGACCCACAGGGGGCCTCACTAATGAAAAACTGTTTTTT. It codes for CATRRPTGGLTNEKLFF.

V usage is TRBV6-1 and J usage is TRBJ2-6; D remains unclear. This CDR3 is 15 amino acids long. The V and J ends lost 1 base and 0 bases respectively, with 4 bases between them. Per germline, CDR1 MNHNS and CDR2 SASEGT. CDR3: CASSEGDSGANVLTF. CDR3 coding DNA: TGTGCCAGCAGTGAAGGAGACTCTGGGGCCAACGTCCTGACTTTC.

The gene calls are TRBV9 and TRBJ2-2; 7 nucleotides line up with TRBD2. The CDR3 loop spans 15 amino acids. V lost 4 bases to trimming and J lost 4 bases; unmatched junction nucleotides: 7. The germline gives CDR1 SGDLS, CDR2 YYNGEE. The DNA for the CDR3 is TGTGCCAGCAGCCCCTGGGAGGGTCGCACCGGGGAGCTGTTTTTT. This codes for CASSPWEGRTGELFF.